These 3 T cell receptor beta chains came from one sample sequenced in a study of ipilimumab plus nivolumab after autologous stem cell transplantation. The protocol was immunoSEQ multiplex PCR, while the TCRdb copy is restricted to in-frame clones and leaves out a portion. The table has under 20,000 clones, approximately 85% seen once. Sequencing was performed on PBMCs, taken in a trial of ipilimumab plus nivolumab as post-transplant consolidation. Receptors were obtained from a male donor with diffuse large B-cell lymphoma.

This sequence joins TRBV13 and TRBJ1-1; tentative D call: TRBD1 (5 bases). V was clipped by 4 bases and J by 4 bases, with 10 bases between them. Germline V gene data show CDR1 as PRHDT and CDR2 as FYEKMQ (reference sequence). The CDR3 is made up of 13 amino acids. The CDR3 nucleotides are TGTGCCAGCAGCTCGGGACTTATCACTGAAGCTTTCTTT. Translating it yields CASSSGLITEAFF.

The chain has TRBV5-5 and TRBJ1-4; 7 positions agree with TRBD1. Germline trimming cut 0 bases from V and 8 bases from J; bases unmatched to any gene: 10. This CDR3 is 16 amino acids long. Germline V gives CDR1 SGHKS, CDR2 YYEKEE (reference sequence). In nucleotides, the CDR3 is TGTGCCAGCAGCTTGGACCCGACAGGGAATTGGGAAAAACTGTTTTTT. It translates to CASSLDPTGNWEKLFF.

The DNA of the CDR3 is TGTGCCAGCAGCCCAGACAGGGGTAGCAATGAGCAGTTCTTC. Translated, it gives CASSPDRGSNEQFF. This rearrangement joins TRBV7-2 to TRBJ2-1; 8 bases are shared with TRBD1. Germline trimming cut 5 bases from V and 6 bases from J; bases unmatched to any gene: 6. This CDR3 contains 14 residues. Germline loops: CDR1 SGHTA, CDR2 FQGNSA. The full variable domain, rest sourced from reference TRBV7-2 and TRBJ2-1, is GAGVSQSPSNKVTEKGKDVELRCDPISGHTALYWYRQSLGQGLEFLIYFQGNSAPDKSGLPSDRFSAERTGGSVSTLTIQRTQQEDSAVYLCASSPDRGSNEQFFGPGTRLTVL.